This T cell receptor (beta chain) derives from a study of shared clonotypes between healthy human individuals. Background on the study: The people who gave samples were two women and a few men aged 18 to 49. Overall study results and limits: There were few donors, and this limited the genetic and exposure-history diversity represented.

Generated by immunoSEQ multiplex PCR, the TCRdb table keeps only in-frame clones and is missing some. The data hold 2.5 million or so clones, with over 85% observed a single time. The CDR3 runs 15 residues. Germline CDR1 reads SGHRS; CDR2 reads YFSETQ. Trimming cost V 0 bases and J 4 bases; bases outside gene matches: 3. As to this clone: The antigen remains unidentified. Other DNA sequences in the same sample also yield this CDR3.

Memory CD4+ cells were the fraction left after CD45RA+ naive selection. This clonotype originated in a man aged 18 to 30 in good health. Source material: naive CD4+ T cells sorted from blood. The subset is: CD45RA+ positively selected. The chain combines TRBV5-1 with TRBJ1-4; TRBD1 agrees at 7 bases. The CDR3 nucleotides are TGCGCCAGCAGCTTGGGACAGGGTGTTAATGAAAAACTGTTTTTT. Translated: CASSLGQGVNEKLFF.